This T cell receptor (beta chain) was found in a study of Ad26.COV2.S vaccination and SARS-CoV-2 variants. About the study: Recipients of Ad26.COV2.S got it intramuscularly, once or twice 56 days apart.

Unmatched junction bases numbered 8, after V lost 0 bases and J lost 6 bases. The CDR3 extends over 16 amino acids. Germline values: CDR1 LNHNV, CDR2 YYDKDF (reference sequence). Clones were read by immunoSEQ multiplex PCR, and TCRdb kept only the in-frame ones, dropping some. The data show 300,000 to 400,000 clones, approximately 90% seen once. Sample treatment: roughly 19 received Ad26.COV2.S at low or high dose, single or two shots; about 5 received placebo; per-sample allocation not given. Collection of the samples took place on day 63 after the first injection of vaccine or placebo. This adult donor, from Boston, was 18-55 years old. The vaccine antigen was prefusion-stabilized Wuhan SARS-CoV-2 spike.

This chain connects TRBV15 to TRBJ2-3; 8 nucleotides match TRBD2. Sequencing was performed on peripheral blood, taken in a trial of Ad26.COV2.S vaccine versus placebo. This TCR was sampled from a person between 18 and 60 years old who received the Ad26.COV2.S COVID-19 vaccine or a placebo. Here the CDR3 reads CATSRERGGRRDTQYF. Written as DNA, the CDR3 is TGTGCCACCAGCAGAGAACGAGGCGGGAGGCGGGATACGCAGTATTTT.